This T cell receptor (beta chain) is drawn from a study of regulatory T cells in long-lasting Graves disease. Across the whole study: Persistence in Graves' disease required over 5 years of antithyroid drugs plus positive TSH receptor antibodies. General observations from the study: Thyroid tissue was not studied; only peripheral blood was.

CDR3 regions were amplified by Arm-PCR using iRepertoire HTBI primers to build TCR beta libraries. TCRdb analysed the multiplex PCR reads with MiXCR anew, one entry per CDR3 protein. The sample records over 450,000 distinct CDR3 sequences, roughly a fifth being singletons. Time point given: persistent/refractory GD, antithyroid drugs over 5 years with positive TRAb. There was RNA extracted from PBMCs, and the TCR library was made from it. Graves' disease was diagnosed by American Thyroid Association guidelines. This clonotype was recorded many times. The antigen remains unidentified. The V end lost 4 bases, the J end lost 5 bases, and 18 bases lay between the germline ends. The CDR3 has 15 residues. Germline CDR1 and CDR2: SGHKS and YYEKEE (reference sequence).

This TCR was sampled from a female donor with Graves disease. The sequenced sample was peripheral blood mononuclear cells (PBMCs), obtained when the disease was refractory, from a patient treated with antithyroid drugs. The V call is TRBV5-5, the J call TRBJ2-5, with D possibly TRBD2 on 6 matching bases. CDR3 loop: CASSHQVTSAETQYF. The CDR3 DNA is TGTGCCAGCAGCCATCAAGTGACTAGTGCGGAGACCCAGTACTTC.